Below, 27 T cell receptor beta chains from the same sample are listed, as sequenced in a study of blood T cell repertoires in COVID-19. The data were produced by immunoSEQ multiplex PCR, yet TCRdb's version contains in-frame clones alone and is incomplete. The sample carries 150,000 to 200,000 clones, about 70% recorded once. Material for sequencing was peripheral blood. These receptors originate from a woman in her forties or fifties with active or convalescent COVID-19.

Only one count was recorded for this clone. This chain joins TRBV27 and TRBJ1-4, with TRBD1 identical over 8 bases. The ends lost 4 bases at V and 11 bases at J; junction bases unmatched: 9. In germline, CDR1 is MNHEY, CDR2 SMNVEV (reference sequence). This CDR3 has 14 residues. The CDR3 is CASSSDRGSGKLFF. The CDR3 DNA reads as TGTGCCAGCAGTTCCGACAGGGGAAGTGGGAAACTGTTTTTT.

This chain connects TRBV30 to TRBJ1-1; 10 nucleotides line up with TRBD1. This CDR3 region has 13 residues. V trimming: 8 bases; J trimming: 6 bases; junction bases outside the gene matches: 9. The germline V gene encodes CDR1 GTSNPN and CDR2 SVGIG (reference sequence). Here the CDR3 reads CALRDRGWAEAFF. In DNA, the CDR3 is TGTGCCCTCCGGGACAGGGGTTGGGCTGAAGCTTTCTTT. The whole variable domain, filled in from reference TRBV30 and TRBJ1-1, reads SQTIHQWPATLVQPVGSPLSLECTVEGTSNPNLYWYRQAAGRGLQLLFYSVGIGQISSEVPQNLSASRPQDRQFILSSKKLLLSDSGFYLCALRDRGWAEAFFGQGTRLTVV.

This clone has only one observation. This sequence joins TRBV7-2 and TRBJ2-7; 7 bases are a match to TRBD2. V dropped 5 bases and J dropped 4; count of bases not matched to a gene: 11. Looked up from germline, CDR1 is SGHTA and CDR2 is FQGNSA. The CDR3 totals 15 residues. DNA for the CDR3: TGTGCCAGCAGCCGCGATTGGCGGGAGCTTTACGAGCAGTACTTC. Translated: CASSRDWRELYEQYF. The full variable domain, with the rest looked up from reference TRBV7-2 and TRBJ2-7, is GAGVSQSPSNKVTEKGKDVELRCDPISGHTALYWYRQSLGQGLEFLIYFQGNSAPDKSGLPSDRFSAERTGGSVSTLTIQRTQQEDSAVYLCASSRDWRELYEQYFGPGTRLTVT.

As to this clone: With a much larger clone just one base away, this may be a read error. The rearrangement uses TRBV9 and TRBJ1-2; a possible D gene is TRBD1 (6 bases). V was clipped by 4 bases and J by 6 bases, with 7 bases between them. Germline loops: CDR1 SGDLS, CDR2 YYNGEE. This CDR3 spans 11 amino acids. The CDR3 sequence: CASSNRDGYTF. The DNA of the CDR3 is TGTGCCAGCAGCAACAGGGATGGCTACACCTTC. Complete variable domain (other parts from reference TRBV9 and TRBJ1-2): DSGVTQTPKHLITATGQRVTLRCSPRSGDLSVYWYQQSLDQGLQFLIQYYNGEERAKGNILERFSAQQFPDLHSELNLSSLELGDSALYFCASSNRDGYTFGSGTRLTVV.

The rearrangement links TRBV7-2 to TRBJ1-6, with D perhaps matching TRBD1 (6 bases). With 5 bases removed from V and 7 bases from J, the gap between germline ends came to 12 bases. The germline V gene has CDR1 SGHTA and CDR2 FQGNSA. CDR3 length: 14 amino acids. This chain's CDR3 is CASSPTGLNSPLHF. DNA of the CDR3: TGTGCCAGCAGCCCCACAGGGTTAAATTCACCCCTCCACTTT.

The genes are TRBV29-1 and TRBJ1-1, with 9 bases fitting TRBD1. Trimming took 7 bases from V and 7 from J; bases not matched to a gene: 10. In germline, CDR1 is SQVTM, CDR2 ANQGSEA. CDR3 size: 13 residues. In DNA, the CDR3 is TGCAGCGCTGGAAGACAGGGGGGGGGTGAAGCTTTCTTT. Translation: CSAGRQGGGEAFF.

The J gene is TRBJ2-5, the V gene TRBV21-1; the table names TRBD2, a call not compared with the DNA. TRBV21-1 is deemed a pseudogene. The CDR3 has 14 residues. The CDR3 loop reads CASSNGGTEETQYF. The CDR3 DNA is TGTGCCAGCAGCAATGGGGGGACTGAAGAGACCCAGTACTTC.

V and J are TRBV5-1 and TRBJ1-2; D gene ambiguous. The CDR3 consists of 13 residues. V was cut by 0 bases and J by 6 bases, with 9 bases left in between. Germline assignment: CDR1 SGHRS and CDR2 YFSETQ. CDR3 bases: TGCGCCAGCAGCTTGGACCCAGCGGATGGCTACACCTTC. Amino acid sequence: CASSLDPADGYTF.

CDR3 sequence (DNA): TGTGCCAGCAGCTTAGCGGGACAGGGCCCGGTCAATGAGCAGTTCTTC. Amino acid sequence: CASSLAGQGPVNEQFF. This chain uses TRBV7-6 with TRBJ2-1, with 9 bases identical to TRBD1. The CDR3 sequence is 16 residues long. The ends lost 0 bases at V and 6 bases at J; junction bases unmatched: 6. The germline CDR1 and CDR2 sequences are SGHVS and FNYEAQ.

This clone was seen only once. The chain joins TRBV30 to TRBJ2-5; 10 bases fit TRBD1. Germline V gene sequence: CDR1 GTSNPN, CDR2 SVGIG (reference sequence). This CDR3 has 15 amino acids. J lost 4 bases, V lost 5 bases, and 10 bases had no gene match. This CDR3 reads CAWGGTGADPETQYF. The DNA for the CDR3 is TGTGCCTGGGGGGGGACAGGGGCGGACCCAGAGACCCAGTACTTC.

J is TRBJ1-2 and V is TRBV6-5; possibly TRBD1 for D (6 bases). The germline CDR1 and CDR2 sequences are MNHEY and SVGAGI. V lost 6 bases and J lost 4, with 15 bases in between. There are 14 residues in the CDR3. The CDR3 spells CASSPSGTTYGYTF. DNA of the CDR3: TGTGCCAGCAGCCCATCCGGGACAACCTATGGCTACACCTTC.

This chain connects TRBV18 to TRBJ2-6; possible D gene TRBD1, 5 bases. CDR1 is KGHSH and CDR2 is LQKENI in the germline V gene. The CDR3 runs 18 residues. Between the trimmed V and J ends, which lost 3 bases and 7 bases, there was a span of 22 bases. CDR3 in DNA: TGTGCCAGCTCACCGGCAGGACACGACACCCTAGGCGCCAACGTCCTGACTTTC. This codes for CASSPAGHDTLGANVLTF.

The chain links TRBV4-3 to TRBJ1-3, with 8 bases aligning to TRBD1. The germline CDR1 and CDR2 sequences are LGHNA and YSLEER. V was pared by 3 bases and J by 3 bases, with 1 base of the junction left unmatched. CDR3 size: 14 residues. CDR3 coding DNA: TGCGCCAGCAGCCATGGACAGGGTGGAAACACCATATATTTT. Protein: CASSHGQGGNTIYF.

This clone was recorded a few times. The chain links TRBV6-2 or TRBV6-3 to TRBJ1-4, with 8 bases fitting TRBD1. Germline assignment: CDR1 MNHEY and CDR2 SVGEGT. The CDR3 loop spans 17 amino acids. After removal of 0 bases from V and 0 bases from J, the junction contained 3 bases not matched to a gene. This chain's CDR3 is CASSYSGQASTNEKLFF. The CDR3 bases are TGTGCCAGCAGTTACTCGGGACAGGCATCAACTAATGAAAAACTGTTTTTT.

CDR3: CASSALPGVEADTQYF. The CDR3 nucleotides are TGTGCCAGCAGCGCACTACCGGGAGTCGAGGCAGATACGCAGTATTTT. V gene TRBV28 combines with J gene TRBJ2-3; possibly TRBD2 for D (6 bases). Germline CDR1 is MDHEN and CDR2 is SYDVKM. CDR3 size: 16 residues. Trimming shortened V by 6 bases and J by 4 bases, and 20 bases separated the two germline ends.

The V call is TRBV28, the J call TRBJ1-4, with TRBD1 identical over 7 bases. J lost 0 bases, V lost 1 base, and 2 bases had no gene match. The germline CDR1 and CDR2 sequences are MDHEN and SYDVKM. The CDR3 length is 16 residues. CDR3 protein: CASSLFGTATNEKLFF. The CDR3 DNA follows: TGTGCCAGCAGTTTATTCGGGACAGCAACTAATGAAAAACTGTTTTTT.

The genes are TRBV7-2 and TRBJ2-7; D might be TRBD2 (6 bases). V was cut by 0 bases and J by 1 base, with 7 bases left in between. The CDR3 extends over 14 amino acids. Germline loops: CDR1 SGHTA, CDR2 FQGNSA. Here the CDR3 reads CASSLAAGSYEQYF. The CDR3 nucleotides are TGTGCCAGCAGCTTAGCTGCGGGGTCCTACGAGCAGTACTTC.

This chain joins TRBV20-1 and TRBJ1-1; 8 bases map to TRBD1. There are 11 residues in the CDR3. Germline V gives CDR1 DFQATT, CDR2 SNEGSKA (reference sequence). The CDR3 here is CRGTGGTEAFF. The CDR3 coding sequence is TGCAGGGGCACAGGGGGCACTGAAGCTTTCTTT.

The genes are TRBV9 and TRBJ1-1; 8 bases fit TRBD1. This CDR3 is 14 amino acids long. The germline V gene has CDR1 SGDLS and CDR2 YYNGEE. V lost 3 bases, J lost 4 bases, and 5 bases stayed unmatched. The CDR3 loop reads CASSGQGSTTEAFF. The CDR3 DNA reads TGTGCCAGCAGCGGACAGGGGTCGACCACTGAAGCTTTCTTT.

J is TRBJ1-1 and V is TRBV6-5; possible D gene TRBD1, 5 bases. The CDR3 extends over 13 amino acids. Germline V gene data show CDR1 as MNHEY and CDR2 as SVGAGI. Between the trimmed V and J ends, which lost 2 bases and 3 bases, there was a span of 7 bases. CDR3 sequence: CASSYQGDTEAFF. The CDR3 nucleotides read TGTGCCAGCAGTTACCAGGGTGACACTGAAGCTTTCTTT.

This clone has more than one count but fewer than ten. The chain has TRBV7-9 and TRBJ2-5; 7 nucleotides line up with TRBD1. This CDR3 spans 13 amino acids. CDR1 is SEHNR and CDR2 is FQNEAQ in the germline V gene (reference sequence). V shed 10 bases, J shed 0 bases, and the junction held 5 bases outside the gene matches. In nucleotides, the CDR3 is TGTGCCATCCGGGACAGCTACCAAGAGACCCAGTACTTC. This codes for CAIRDSYQETQYF.

This clone appeared a few times. This sequence joins TRBV6-5 and TRBJ1-6, with 7 positions matching TRBD1. Germline V gene sequence: CDR1 MNHEY, CDR2 SVGAGI. This CDR3 region has 12 residues. The V segment lost 4 bases and the J segment 10 bases; nucleotides outside the gene matches: 1. This CDR3 is CASSSGGSPLHF. CDR3 nucleotide sequence: TGTGCCAGCAGTTCAGGGGGATCACCCCTCCACTTT.

The CDR3 DNA sequence: TGCAGCGAAGGAGGGTGGAGCACTGAAGCTTTCTTT. The encoded protein is CSEGGWSTEAFF. This rearrangement joins TRBV29-1 to TRBJ1-1, with D unresolved. Trimming took off 7 bases at V and 4 bases at J, with 13 bases between the two ends. Germline-derived CDR1 and CDR2 are SQVTM and ANQGSEA. This CDR3 comprises 12 residues. The entire variable domain, with the rest obtained from reference TRBV29-1 and TRBJ1-1, is as follows: SAVISQKPSRDICQRGTSLTIQCQVDSQVTMMFWYRQQPGQSLTLIATANQGSEATYESGFVIDKFPISRPNLTFSTLTVSNMSPEDSSIYLCSEGGWSTEAFFGQGTRLTVV.

The chain couples TRBV27 to TRBJ2-5; 8 bases line up with TRBD2. This CDR3 spans 14 amino acids. The junction had 3 bases not matched to a gene; V was cut back by 6 bases and J by 0 bases. Germline CDR1 reads MNHEY; CDR2 reads SMNVEV (reference sequence). The CDR3 here is CASSGLANQETQYF. CDR3 bases: TGTGCCAGCAGCGGACTAGCCAACCAAGAGACCCAGTACTTC.

The V call is TRBV4-3, the J call TRBJ1-6, with D tentatively TRBD1 (6 bases). Germline lookup yields CDR1 LGHNA and CDR2 YSLEER. V was trimmed by 0 bases and J by 0 bases, leaving 18 bases between them. The CDR3 runs 20 residues. The CDR3 DNA is TGCGCCAGCAGCCAAGATACTCCAGGGGAACGGGGCTCCTATAATTCACCCCTCCACTTT. Protein: CASSQDTPGERGSYNSPLHF.

The V and J genes are TRBV5-5 and TRBJ2-1; 12 nucleotides match TRBD1. The CDR3 runs to 19 residues. Germline lookup yields CDR1 SGHKS and CDR2 YYEKEE (reference sequence). The ends lost 4 bases at V and 2 bases at J; junction bases unmatched: 13. The CDR3 here is CASSPGQGAAGGTYNEQFF. As DNA, the CDR3 is TGTGCCAGCAGCCCGGGACAGGGGGCTGCGGGGGGTACCTACAATGAGCAGTTCTTC.

As DNA, the CDR3 is TGTGCCACCAGTGATGCACTGAACACCGGGGAGCTGTTTTTT. Translated: CATSDALNTGELFF. The chain is built from TRBV24-1 and TRBJ2-2, with D uncertain. From germline, CDR1 is KGHDR and CDR2 SFDVKD. The V end lost 3 bases, the J end lost 1 base, and 5 bases lay between the germline ends. The CDR3 spans 14 residues.